This T cell receptor beta chain was sequenced for a study of shared clonotypes between healthy human individuals. In germline, CDR1 is MDHEN, CDR2 SYDVKM. V lost 5 bases, J lost 7 bases, and 6 bases stayed unmatched. The CDR3 has 14 residues. The table came from immunoSEQ multiplex PCR; TCRdb's copy has only in-frame clones and leaves some out. The sample consists of millions of clones, roughly 94% of them appearing once. Turning to this clone: The same CDR3 can be traced to other DNA sequences in this sample.

V and J are TRBV28 and TRBJ1-5; 9 nucleotides align to TRBD1. Sequencing used naive CD4+ T cells sorted from blood. The subset was: CD45RA+ positively selected. This TCR derives from a man younger than 30 in good health. The CDR3: CASSPGTGKQPQHF. The CDR3 coding sequence is TGTGCCAGCAGTCCCGGGACAGGGAAACAGCCCCAGCATTTT.